Here is one T cell receptor (beta chain) with its context. What it recognizes is unknown. The assay was immunoSEQ multiplex PCR, and TCRdb's table has in-frame clones only and misses some. This sample yields 80,000 or so clones, of which 80% to 85% are seen a single time; 0.45% to 0.55% belongs to the top ten. The sample is drawn from a study of T cell clones after liver transplantation. The study, taken as a whole, reports: Post-transplant, graft-donor-reactive CD4 TCRbeta sequences in blood dropped significantly in most of the 8 subjects.

The origin of this receptor is a human patient who received a liver transplant. The graft donor may have given rise to some T cells. Sequenced here: CD4+ T cells from blood, sampled 45 to 46 months after liver transplant.

The CDR3 spells CASSIVASGTDTQYF. The CDR3 nucleotides read TGTGCCAGTAGTATAGTAGCTAGCGGGACAGATACGCAGTATTTT. The V and J genes are TRBV19 and TRBJ2-3, with 8 bases lining up with TRBD2. Germline lookup yields CDR1 LNHDA and CDR2 SQIVND (reference sequence). J gave up 3 bases and V 1 base, and 3 bases lay outside the gene matches. There are 15 residues in the CDR3.